The rows below give T cell receptor beta chains drawn from one sample of a study of T cell responses to AZD1222 COVID-19 vaccine. Clones were sequenced by immunoSEQ multiplex PCR, and TCRdb holds only the in-frame ones, with some missing. The table includes some 150,000 clones, approximately 93% detected once. Specimen: peripheral blood, collected on day 0 of AZD1222 vaccination. The receptors originated from an adult in good health. Both conserved end residues are part of each CDR3. The size entry is marked missing in some rows and otherwise reads once, few, many or a size class.

v_gene	j_gene	abundance	CDR3aa
TRBV7-2	TRBJ1-1	NA	CASSFLLNTEAFF
TRBV6-5	TRBJ1-5	NA	CASSYSARIDQPQHF
TRBV7-6	TRBJ2-2	NA	CASSLFSPGTLNTGELFF
TRBV12-3/TRBV12-4	TRBJ2-4	NA	CASSLASKNIQYF
TRBV19	TRBJ1-4	NA	CASSPRTATNEKLFF
TRBV5-8	TRBJ2-1	NA	CASSFAGGSVTYNEQFF
TRBV3-1/TRBV3-2	TRBJ1-6	NA	CASSQSSYNSPLHF
TRBV5-6	TRBJ1-6	NA	CASSLFSGAVNSPLHF
TRBV12-3/TRBV12-4	TRBJ1-1	NA	CASSFGSEAFF
TRBV3-1/TRBV3-2	TRBJ1-2	NA	CASSPSETGGFGYTF
TRBV7-2	TRBJ2-1	NA	CASSLVSRRGGSYNEQFF
TRBV27	TRBJ1-3	once	CASSGTVSGNTIYF
TRBV23-1	TRBJ1-1	NA	CASSHPRQTMNTEAFF
TRBV2	TRBJ2-3	NA	CASKATGMADTQYF
TRBV19	TRBJ1-2	NA	CASSIGGPRTYGYTF
TRBV30	TRBJ1-6	few	CAWSVGGWDSPLHF
TRBV12-1	TRBJ2-1	NA	CASSWTQNEQFF
TRBV20-1	TRBJ1-2	NA	CSGANYGYTF
TRBV5-4	TRBJ2-3	NA	CASSLVGADTQYF
TRBV13	TRBJ2-1	once	CASSLGSRTGFTYNEQFF
TRBV2	TRBJ1-4	NA	CASTRQGSNNAANEKLFF
TRBV5-4	TRBJ2-7	few	CASSLALASYEQYF
TRBV5-1	TRBJ1-6	NA	CASSLLAGVNSPLHF
TRBV18	TRBJ1-5	NA	CASSWTEDQPQHF
TRBV27	TRBJ1-6	NA	CASSSYLRQGNSPLHF
TRBV3-1/TRBV3-2	TRBJ1-4	NA	CASSHDTNEKLFF
TRBV18	TRBJ2-3	NA	CASSPPGPLTDTQYF
TRBV24-1	TRBJ1-2	NA	CATSVGGNYGYTF
TRBV10-2	TRBJ1-2	NA	CASSKQYGYTF
TRBV6-5	TRBJ2-3	NA	CASTPGAISTDTQYF
TRBV18	TRBJ2-7	NA	CASSPRRDSYEQYF
TRBV5-1	TRBJ2-7	NA	CASSLGGGQGFGEQYF
TRBV2	TRBJ2-7	NA	CASTRTGGGIYEQYF
TRBV5-1	TRBJ2-3	once	CASSSDWTSGGTDTQYF
TRBV7-9	TRBJ1-4	once	CAGGRATNEKLFF
TRBV6-5	TRBJ1-6	NA	CASSEGPLNSPLHF
TRBV4-1	TRBJ2-1	NA	CASSHTGLPFDEQFF
TRBV6-5	TRBJ2-1	NA	CASSRQNPENEQFF
TRBV7-6	TRBJ1-2	NA	CASSLDLGRGHGYTF
TRBV15	TRBJ1-5	once	CATSRDRSNQPQHF
TRBV7-2	TRBJ1-2	NA	CASSLGTDYGYTF
TRBV19	TRBJ1-5	NA	CASSISYQPQHF
TRBV12-3/TRBV12-4	TRBJ1-5	NA	CASSRSNQPQHF
TRBV27	TRBJ1-2	NA	CASSPRRMDGELYGYTF
TRBV18	TRBJ1-5	once	CASSPQQGGSNQPQHF